The 2 T cell receptor beta chains below were found in one sample sequenced in a study of human T cells and chemical hapten exposure. From the RACE reads, TCRdb called clonotypes with MiXCR, one entry per CDR3 protein. The sample has a few hundred thousand distinct CDR3 sequences; 5% to 6.5% are singletons. As to time point: pre-sensitization, week 0. As for treatment: therapeutic diphenylcyclopropenone sensitization with weekly scalp DPC. This material consisted of whole blood, taken in connection with sensitization to the hapten diphenylcyclopropenone (DPC). The receptors here all came from a woman between 18 and 29 years old with alopecia areata. Some clones in this sample may be carry-over from other donors' samples.

V is TRBV5-3 and J is TRBJ2-1; D assignment may be TRBD1 or TRBD2 (6 bases each). TRBV5-3 is labeled an ORF, and its function is uncertain. This CDR3 has 16 residues. Trimming took 3 bases from V and 3 from J, leaving 16 bases between them. The CDR3 sequence is CARSCSGGPFYNEQFF. The CDR3, as DNA: TGTGCCAGAAGCTGTTCTGGGGGGCCGTTCTACAATGAGCAGTTCTTC.

This clonotype has a count of ten or more. The chain employs TRBV6-2 or TRBV6-3 and TRBJ1-2, with unresolved D. This CDR3 is built from 10 residues. Germline V CDR1 and CDR2: MNHEY, SVGEGT. With 6 bases removed from V and 3 bases from J, the gap between germline ends came to 2 bases. CDR3 protein: CASSDYGYTF. The CDR3 coding sequence is TGTGCCAGCAGCGACTATGGCTACACCTTC.